The TCR beta chain under discussion was sequenced for a study of blood T cell repertoires in COVID-19. Per germline, CDR1 KGHSH and CDR2 LQKENI. CDR3 size: 13 residues. V dropped 6 bases and J dropped 3; count of bases not matched to a gene: 3. This clone has just one count. Sequencing used immunoSEQ multiplex PCR; TCRdb keeps in-frame clones, though not all of them. The sample consists of around 330,000 clones, 70% to 90% of them appearing once. Sequenced material: PBMCs or T cells enriched from blood (not recorded which). The receptor's source is a woman aged 40 to 55 who had recovered from COVID-19. This rearrangement joins TRBV18 to TRBJ1-1; 8 nucleotides match TRBD1. CDR3 nucleotide sequence: TGTGCCAGCTCTGGACAGGGAGACACTGAAGCTTTCTTT. It specifies CASSGQGDTEAFF.